This TCR beta chain stems from a study of blood T cell repertoires in COVID-19. CDR3 size: 11 residues. CDR1 is SGHKS and CDR2 is YYEKEE in the germline V gene (reference sequence). With 2 bases removed from V and 8 bases from J, the gap between germline ends came to 7 bases. Some clones are missing from TCRdb's copy, which holds only in-frame ones; the method was immunoSEQ multiplex PCR. The sample consists of under 300,000 clones, roughly nine tenths of them appearing once. The source of this sequence is a human donor in a cohort exposed to, infected with or recovered from COVID-19 (not recorded which). The donor label of this sample is uncertain. The rearrangement uses TRBV5-5 and TRBJ1-1; D remains ambiguous. The sequenced sample was PBMCs or T cells enriched from blood (not recorded which). In DNA form, the CDR3 reads TGTGCCAGCAGCTTTGTACAGGAAGCTTTCTTT. Translated, it gives CASSFVQEAFF.